In this sample, the clone carrying this T cell receptor (beta chain) turned up many times. The sample is drawn from a study of CD8+CD57+ T cells in acquired aplastic anemia. Study background: Sorted CD4+ and CD8+ cell DNA averaged about 3.5 ug.

Profiling that covered TCR beta VDJ and CDR3 relied on genomic DNA as its template. TCRdb recomputed calls from the reads with MiXCR, one row per CDR3 protein. The sample includes about 110,000 distinct CDR3 sequences, around half seen only once; the top ten take roughly 34%. CDR3 length: 17 residues. The V gene end was trimmed by 3 bases and the J gene end by 1 base; junction bases not matched to a gene: 8. From germline, CDR1 is DFQATT and CDR2 SNEGSKA (reference sequence). The V call is TRBV20-1, the J call TRBJ2-5; TRBD2 agrees at 13 bases. The source of this sequence is a human donor in good health, serving as a control. The sequenced sample was sorted CD4+, CD8+, or CD8+CD57+ T cells (not recorded which) from PBMCs. The CDR3: CSASGLAGVGIQETQYF. CDR3 nucleotides: TGCAGTGCTAGCGGACTAGCGGGGGTCGGAATCCAAGAGACCCAGTACTTC.